This T cell receptor beta chain was profiled in a study of T cell changes during pregnancy in multiple sclerosis. The repertoire was sequenced with immunoSEQ multiplex PCR; TCRdb's copy has only in-frame clones and lacks some. The repertoire holds tens of thousands of clones, with around nine tenths as singletons. This sample comprised peripheral blood, obtained in the third trimester of pregnancy. The TCR originated in a female donor with multiple sclerosis, enrolled in a pregnancy study.

The CDR3 sequence: CASSLGVGPTFYEQYF. For the CDR3, the DNA is TGTGCCAGCAGCTTAGGTGTGGGCCCCACCTTTTACGAGCAGTACTTC. This rearrangement joins TRBV7-2 to TRBJ2-7, with D unclear. Germline CDR1 reads SGHTA; CDR2 reads FQGNSA. The CDR3 totals 16 residues. With 1 base removed from V and 4 bases from J, the gap between germline ends came to 17 bases. Full variable domain (missing parts from reference TRBV7-2 and TRBJ2-7): GAGVSQSPSNKVTEKGKDVELRCDPISGHTALYWYRQSLGQGLEFLIYFQGNSAPDKSGLPSDRFSAERTGGSVSTLTIQRTQQEDSAVYLCASSLGVGPTFYEQYFGPGTRLTVT.